The next 14 T cell receptor beta chains were all read from a single sample in a study of blood T cell repertoires in COVID-19. The assay was immunoSEQ multiplex PCR, and TCRdb's table has in-frame clones only and misses some. The profile shows some 170,000 clones, roughly 84% of them singletons. Specimen: PBMCs or T cells enriched from blood (not recorded which). These receptors all come from a man over 45 who had recovered from COVID-19.

The V call is TRBV5-4, the J call TRBJ1-2, with 9 bases matching TRBD1. The V gene's germline CDR1 is SGHNT and CDR2 YYREEE (reference sequence). This CDR3 has 14 residues. With 5 bases clipped from V and 2 bases from J, the junction kept 4 bases outside the gene matches. The CDR3 region is CASRATGGNYGYTF. CDR3 sequence (DNA): TGTGCCAGCAGGGCGACAGGGGGGAACTATGGCTACACCTTC.

The chain employs TRBV7-9 and TRBJ2-3; 8 nucleotides agree with TRBD2. The CDR3 is 18 amino acids. CDR1 SEHNR and CDR2 FQNEAQ come from the germline V gene (reference sequence). Germline trimming cut 5 bases from V and 2 bases from J; bases unmatched to any gene: 15. The CDR3, as DNA: TGTGCCAGCAGCACCCCGGGGGGGTCCGGGGCGGACACAGATACGCAGTATTTT. Protein product: CASSTPGGSGADTDTQYF. The full variable domain, its missing parts supplied by reference TRBV7-9 and TRBJ2-3, is DTGVSQNPRHKITKRGQNVTFRCDPISEHNRLYWYRQTLGQGPEFLTYFQNEAQLEKSRLLSDRFSAERPKGSFSTLEIQRTEQGDSAMYLCASSTPGGSGADTDTQYFGPGTRLTVL.

This CDR3 reads CASSPPNRGLYEQYF. The CDR3 DNA is TGTGCCAGCTCACCACCGAACAGGGGACTGTACGAGCAGTACTTC. This chain connects TRBV18 to TRBJ2-7; the D gene is possibly TRBD1 (7 bases). CDR3 length equals 15 residues. Deletions cut 0 bases from V and 4 bases from J, with 13 bases between. CDR1 KGHSH and CDR2 LQKENI come from the germline V gene.

V is TRBV6-5 and J is TRBJ2-2, with D maybe TRBD1 (6 bases). The CDR3 has 14 residues. V gave up 6 bases and J gave up 1 base, with 9 bases separating them. Looked up from germline, CDR1 is MNHEY and CDR2 is SVGAGI. CDR3 amino acids: CASRVGQNTGELFF. CDR3 DNA sequence: TGTGCCAGCAGGGTGGGACAGAACACCGGGGAGCTGTTTTTT.

J is TRBJ1-6 and V is TRBV7-9, with 7 bases lining up with TRBD1. The CDR3 covers 13 residues. V shed 5 bases and J 9 bases; nucleotides not matched to a gene: 4. Germline V gene sequence: CDR1 SEHNR, CDR2 FQNEAQ (reference sequence). CDR3 loop: CASSIDRVSPLHF. The DNA for the CDR3 is TGTGCCAGCAGCATAGACAGGGTTTCACCCCTCCACTTT.

This clone appeared once. The chain links TRBV28 to TRBJ1-2; 9 bases match TRBD1. The ends lost 6 bases at V and 6 bases at J; junction bases unmatched: 8. The CDR3 totals 14 residues. The germline CDR1 and CDR2 sequences are MDHEN and SYDVKM. The chain's CDR3 is CASRTRDRVDGYTF. The CDR3 DNA follows: TGTGCCAGCAGAACCCGGGACAGGGTTGATGGCTACACCTTC.

The chain carries TRBV6-1 and TRBJ1-2; D uncertain. The CDR3 is 14 amino acids. V was trimmed by 1 base and J by 10 bases, leaving 16 bases between them. Germline CDR1 is MNHNS and CDR2 is SASEGT. CDR3: CASSEGEVLTAYTF. The CDR3 nucleotides read TGTGCCAGCAGTGAAGGTGAGGTCCTGACGGCCTACACCTTC.

V usage is TRBV6-5 and J usage is TRBJ2-2; 10 nucleotides align to TRBD1. CDR1 is MNHEY, CDR2 SVGAGI, per germline. V trimming: 8 bases; J trimming: 6 bases; junction bases outside the gene matches: 3. CDR3 length: 13 amino acids. In DNA form, the CDR3 reads TGTGCCAGCGCGACAGGGGGCTCCGGGGAGCTGTTTTTT. The encoded protein is CASATGGSGELFF.

The chain joins TRBV11-3 to TRBJ1-1; tentative D call: TRBD1 (5 bases). Germline CDR1 reads SGHNT; CDR2 reads YENEEA. V lost 4 bases and J 3 bases, leaving 15 bases between the germline ends. The CDR3 contains 15 residues. The CDR3 is CASSSDSGSYTEAFF. The DNA for the CDR3 is TGTGCCAGCAGCTCAGACAGTGGGAGTTACACTGAAGCTTTCTTT.

This clone was seen only once. The chain uses TRBV5-4 and TRBJ2-1; 11 nucleotides line up with TRBD2. With V trimmed by 0 bases and J by 7 bases, 3 bases remained unmatched. Germline V gives CDR1 SGHNT, CDR2 YYREEE (reference sequence). This CDR3 has 15 residues. This CDR3 reads CASSLGASGGNEQFF. In nucleotides, the CDR3 is TGTGCCAGCAGCTTGGGGGCTAGCGGGGGGAATGAGCAGTTCTTC. Combining the CDR3 with reference TRBV5-4 and TRBJ2-1 gives the whole variable domain ETGVTQSPTHLIKTRGQQVTLRCSSQSGHNTVSWYQQALGQGPQFIFQYYREEENGRGNFPPRFSGLQFPNYSSELNVNALELDDSALYLCASSLGASGGNEQFFGPGTRLTVL.

The chain joins TRBV9 to TRBJ2-5, with D tentatively TRBD2 (6 bases). CDR3 length equals 14 residues. CDR1 SGDLS and CDR2 YYNGEE come from the germline V gene. With 0 bases removed from V and 2 bases from J, the gap between germline ends came to 8 bases. The chain's CDR3 is CASSVVGGQETQYF. The DNA of the CDR3 is TGTGCCAGCAGCGTAGTTGGGGGGCAAGAGACCCAGTACTTC.

The rearrangement joins TRBV5-1 to TRBJ1-3; D not resolved. V shed 0 bases and J shed 1 base, with 8 bases lying between them. Germline V CDR1 and CDR2: SGHRS, YFSETQ. This CDR3 contains 15 residues. This chain's CDR3 is CASSLAHGSGNTIYF. DNA for the CDR3: TGCGCCAGCAGCTTGGCTCACGGGTCTGGAAACACCATATATTTT. Filled out from reference TRBV5-1 and TRBJ1-3, the complete variable domain reads KAGVTQTPRYLIKTRGQQVTLSCSPISGHRSVSWYQQTPGQGLQFLFEYFSETQRNKGNFPGRFSGRQFSNSRSEMNVSTLELGDSALYLCASSLAHGSGNTIYFGEGSWLTVV.

V gene TRBV11-2 combines with J gene TRBJ1-6, with D maybe TRBD1 (6 bases). V was trimmed by 5 bases and J by 7 bases, leaving 15 bases between them. The CDR3 is 15 residues long. Germline V gene data show CDR1 as SGHAT and CDR2 as FQNNGV. DNA for the CDR3: TGTGCCAGCAGCCGGAACAGGGAAATGAATTCACCCCTCCACTTT. Amino acids: CASSRNREMNSPLHF.

This clone has just a few counts. The chain links TRBV4-1 to TRBJ1-4, with TRBD1 identical over 10 bases. V shed 1 base and J 5 bases; nucleotides not matched to a gene: 10. Germline assignment: CDR1 MGHRA and CDR2 YSYEKL. The CDR3 is 18 residues long. The CDR3 protein is CASSQVFTQGQGNEKLFF. As DNA, the CDR3 is TGCGCCAGCAGCCAAGTGTTCACTCAGGGACAGGGGAATGAAAAACTGTTTTTT.